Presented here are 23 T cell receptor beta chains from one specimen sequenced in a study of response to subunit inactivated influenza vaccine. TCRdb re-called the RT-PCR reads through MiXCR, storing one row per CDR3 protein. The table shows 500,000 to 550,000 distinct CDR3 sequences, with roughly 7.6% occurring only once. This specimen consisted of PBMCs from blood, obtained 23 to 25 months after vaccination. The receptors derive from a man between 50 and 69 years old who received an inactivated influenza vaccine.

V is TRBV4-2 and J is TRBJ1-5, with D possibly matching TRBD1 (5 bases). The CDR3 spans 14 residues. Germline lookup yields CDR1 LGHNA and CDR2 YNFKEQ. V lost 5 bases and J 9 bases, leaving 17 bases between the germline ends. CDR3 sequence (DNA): TGTGCCAGCAGCTATAGTGAAGGGGCACGGCCCCAGCATTTT. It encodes CASSYSEGARPQHF.

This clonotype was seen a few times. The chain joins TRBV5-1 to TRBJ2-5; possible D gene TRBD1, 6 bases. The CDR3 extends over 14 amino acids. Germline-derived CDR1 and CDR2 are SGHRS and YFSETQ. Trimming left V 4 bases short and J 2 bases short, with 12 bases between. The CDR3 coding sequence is TGCGCCAGCAGCATAACAGGGAAGCAAGAGACCCAGTACTTC. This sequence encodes CASSITGKQETQYF. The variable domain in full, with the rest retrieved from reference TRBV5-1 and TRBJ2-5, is KAGVTQTPRYLIKTRGQQVTLSCSPISGHRSVSWYQQTPGQGLQFLFEYFSETQRNKGNFPGRFSGRQFSNSRSEMNVSTLELGDSALYLCASSITGKQETQYFGPGTRLLVL.

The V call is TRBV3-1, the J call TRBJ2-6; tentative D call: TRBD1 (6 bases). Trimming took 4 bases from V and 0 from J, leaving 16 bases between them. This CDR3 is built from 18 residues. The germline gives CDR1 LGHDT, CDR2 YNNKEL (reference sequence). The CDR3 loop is CASSRWTDPSSGANVLTF. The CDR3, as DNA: TGTGCCAGCAGCCGGTGGACAGACCCTAGCTCTGGGGCCAACGTCCTGACTTTC.

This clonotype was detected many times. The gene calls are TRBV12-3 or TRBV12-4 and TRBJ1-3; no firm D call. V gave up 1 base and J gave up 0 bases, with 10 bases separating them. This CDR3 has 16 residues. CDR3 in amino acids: CASSLGGSGSGNTIYF. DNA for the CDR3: TGTGCCAGCAGTTTAGGTGGGAGTGGCTCTGGAAACACCATATATTTT.

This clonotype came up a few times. This CDR3 reads CASSQEYGGVAGNTIYF. Written as DNA, the CDR3 is TGTGCCAGCAGCCAAGAGTACGGGGGAGTCGCTGGAAACACCATATATTTT. The chain carries TRBV3-1 and TRBJ1-3; perhaps TRBD1 as D (5 bases). With 0 bases removed from V and 2 bases from J, the gap between germline ends came to 14 bases. From germline, CDR1 is LGHDT and CDR2 YNNKEL (reference sequence). The CDR3 spans 17 residues. The whole variable domain, remainder taken from reference TRBV3-1 and TRBJ1-3, is DTAVSQTPKYLVTQMGNDKSIKCEQNLGHDTMYWYKQDSKKFLKIMFSYNNKELIINETVPNRFSPKSPDKAHLNLHINSLELGDSAVYFCASSQEYGGVAGNTIYFGEGSWLTVV.

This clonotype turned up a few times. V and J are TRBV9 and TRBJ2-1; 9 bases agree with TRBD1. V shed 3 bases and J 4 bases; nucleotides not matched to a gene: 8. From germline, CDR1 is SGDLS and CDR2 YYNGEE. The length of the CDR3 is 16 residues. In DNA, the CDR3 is TGTGCCAGCAGCGGACGACCGGGACAGGGTTACAATGAGCAGTTCTTC. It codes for CASSGRPGQGYNEQFF.

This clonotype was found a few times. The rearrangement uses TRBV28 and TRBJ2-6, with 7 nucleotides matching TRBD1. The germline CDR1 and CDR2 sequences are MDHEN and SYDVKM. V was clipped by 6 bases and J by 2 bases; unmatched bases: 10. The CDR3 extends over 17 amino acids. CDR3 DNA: TGTGCCAGCAGAGACAACAGGGGTCTCGCTGGGGCCAACGTCCTGACTTTC. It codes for CASRDNRGLAGANVLTF.

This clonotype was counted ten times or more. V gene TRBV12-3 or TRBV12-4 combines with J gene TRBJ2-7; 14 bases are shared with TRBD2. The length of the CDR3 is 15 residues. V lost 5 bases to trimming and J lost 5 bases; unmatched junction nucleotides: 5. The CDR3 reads CASSIGTSGSNEQYF. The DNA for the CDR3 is TGTGCCAGCAGTATTGGGACTAGCGGGAGCAACGAGCAGTACTTC.

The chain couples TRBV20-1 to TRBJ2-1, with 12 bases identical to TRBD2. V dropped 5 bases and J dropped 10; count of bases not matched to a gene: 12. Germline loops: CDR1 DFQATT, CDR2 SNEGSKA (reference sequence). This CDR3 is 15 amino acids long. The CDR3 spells CSAGLAGSRGNEQFF. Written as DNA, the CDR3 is TGCAGTGCTGGACTAGCGGGGTCTCGGGGCAACGAGCAGTTCTTC.

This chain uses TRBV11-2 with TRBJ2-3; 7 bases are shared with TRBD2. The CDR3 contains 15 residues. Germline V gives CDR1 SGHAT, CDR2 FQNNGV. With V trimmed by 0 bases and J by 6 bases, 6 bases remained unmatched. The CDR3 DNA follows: TGTGCCAGCAGCTTAGATCCCGGGCGGGAGGATACGCAGTATTTT. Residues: CASSLDPGREDTQYF.

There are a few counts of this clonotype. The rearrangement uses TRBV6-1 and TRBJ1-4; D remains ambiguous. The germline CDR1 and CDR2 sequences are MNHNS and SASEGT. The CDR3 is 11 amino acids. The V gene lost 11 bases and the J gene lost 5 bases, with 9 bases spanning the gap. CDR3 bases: TGTGCCGCCCACAAAAATGAAAAACTGTTTTTT. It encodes CAAHKNEKLFF.

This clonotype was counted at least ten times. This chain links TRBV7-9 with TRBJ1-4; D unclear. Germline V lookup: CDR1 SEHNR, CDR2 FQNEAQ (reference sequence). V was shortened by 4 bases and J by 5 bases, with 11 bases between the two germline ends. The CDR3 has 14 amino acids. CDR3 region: CASSSPPGNEKLFF. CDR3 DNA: TGTGCCAGCAGCTCCCCCCCTGGGAATGAAAAACTGTTTTTT.

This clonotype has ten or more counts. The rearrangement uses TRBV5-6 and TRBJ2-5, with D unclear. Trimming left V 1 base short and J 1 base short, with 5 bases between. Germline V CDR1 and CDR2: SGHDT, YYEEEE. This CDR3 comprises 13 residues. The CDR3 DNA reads TGTGCCAGCAGCTTGCGATTCCAAGAGACCCAGTACTTC. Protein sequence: CASSLRFQETQYF.

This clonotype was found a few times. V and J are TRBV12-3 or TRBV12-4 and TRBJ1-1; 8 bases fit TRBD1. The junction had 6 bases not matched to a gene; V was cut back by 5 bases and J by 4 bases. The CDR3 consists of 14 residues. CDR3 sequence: CASSGQGWGTEAFF. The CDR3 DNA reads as TGTGCCAGCAGTGGACAGGGCTGGGGCACTGAAGCTTTCTTT.

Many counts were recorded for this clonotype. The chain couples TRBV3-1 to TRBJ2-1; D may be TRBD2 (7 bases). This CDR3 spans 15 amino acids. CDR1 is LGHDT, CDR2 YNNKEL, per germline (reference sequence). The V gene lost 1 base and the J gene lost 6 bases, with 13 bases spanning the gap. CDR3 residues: CASSQVYREGNEQFF. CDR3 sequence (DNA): TGTGCCAGCAGCCAAGTGTACAGGGAGGGCAATGAGCAGTTCTTC.

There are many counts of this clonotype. The CDR3 loop reads CSPYSGAYEQYF. CDR3 DNA sequence: TGCAGCCCCTACTCAGGTGCCTACGAGCAGTACTTC. V is TRBV20-1 and J is TRBJ2-7; D remains unclear. Germline CDR1 reads DFQATT; CDR2 reads SNEGSKA (reference sequence). The CDR3 consists of 12 residues.

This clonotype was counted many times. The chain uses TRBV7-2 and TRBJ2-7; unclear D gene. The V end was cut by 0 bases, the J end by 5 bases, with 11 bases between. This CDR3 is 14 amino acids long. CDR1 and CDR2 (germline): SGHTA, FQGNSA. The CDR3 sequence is CASSLARLGNEQYF. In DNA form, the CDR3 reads TGTGCCAGCAGCTTAGCGCGCCTAGGGAACGAGCAGTACTTC.

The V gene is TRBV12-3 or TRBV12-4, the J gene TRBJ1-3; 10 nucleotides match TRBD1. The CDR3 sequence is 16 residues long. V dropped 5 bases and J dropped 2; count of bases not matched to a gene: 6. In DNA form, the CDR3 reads TGTGCCAGCAGTAGGGACAGGGGCACGGCTGGAAACACCATATATTTT. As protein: CASSRDRGTAGNTIYF.

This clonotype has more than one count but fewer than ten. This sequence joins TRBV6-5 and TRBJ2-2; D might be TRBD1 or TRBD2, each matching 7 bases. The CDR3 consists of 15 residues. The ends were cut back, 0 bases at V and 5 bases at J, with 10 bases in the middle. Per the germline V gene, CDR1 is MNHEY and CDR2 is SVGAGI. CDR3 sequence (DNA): TGTGCCAGCAGTTACTCCCAGGGGGGGACCGGGGAGCTGTTTTTT. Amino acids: CASSYSQGGTGELFF.

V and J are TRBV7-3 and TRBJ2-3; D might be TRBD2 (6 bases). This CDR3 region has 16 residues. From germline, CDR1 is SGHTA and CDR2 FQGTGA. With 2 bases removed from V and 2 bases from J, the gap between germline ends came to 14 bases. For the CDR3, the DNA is TGTGCCAGCAGCTTACTTGGAGGGCCATCCACAGATACGCAGTATTTT. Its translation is CASSLLGGPSTDTQYF. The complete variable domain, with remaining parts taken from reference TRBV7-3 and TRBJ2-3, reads GAGVSQTPSNKVTEKGKYVELRCDPISGHTALYWYRQSLGQGPEFLIYFQGTGAADDSGLPNDRFFAVRPEGSVSTLKIQRTERGDSAVYLCASSLLGGPSTDTQYFGPGTRLTVL.

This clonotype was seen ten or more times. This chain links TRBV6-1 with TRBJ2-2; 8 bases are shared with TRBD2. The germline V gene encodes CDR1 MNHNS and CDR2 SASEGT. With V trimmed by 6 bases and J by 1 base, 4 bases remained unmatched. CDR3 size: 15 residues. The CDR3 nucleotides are TGTGCCAGCAGAATAGCGGGATTGAACACCGGGGAGCTGTTTTTT. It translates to CASRIAGLNTGELFF.

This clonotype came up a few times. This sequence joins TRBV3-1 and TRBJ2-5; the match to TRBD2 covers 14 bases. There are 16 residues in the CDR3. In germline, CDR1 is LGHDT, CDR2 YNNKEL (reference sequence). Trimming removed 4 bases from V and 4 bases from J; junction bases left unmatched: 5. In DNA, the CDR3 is TGTGCCAGCAGCCTGACTAGCGGGGGGGCTGGAGAGACCCAGTACTTC. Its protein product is CASSLTSGGAGETQYF.

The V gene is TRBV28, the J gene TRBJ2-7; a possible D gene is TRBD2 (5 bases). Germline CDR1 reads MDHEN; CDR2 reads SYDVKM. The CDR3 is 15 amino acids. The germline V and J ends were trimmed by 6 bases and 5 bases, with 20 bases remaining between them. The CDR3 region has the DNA TGTGCCAGCAGCCTCGGGGTGGGAACGGCCAACGAGCAGTACTTC. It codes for CASSLGVGTANEQYF. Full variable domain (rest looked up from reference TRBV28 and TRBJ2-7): DVKVTQSSRYLVKRTGEKVFLECVQDMDHENMFWYRQDPGLGLRLIYFSYDVKMKEKGDIPEGYSVSREKKERFSLILESASTNQTSMYLCASSLGVGTANEQYFGPGTRLTVT.